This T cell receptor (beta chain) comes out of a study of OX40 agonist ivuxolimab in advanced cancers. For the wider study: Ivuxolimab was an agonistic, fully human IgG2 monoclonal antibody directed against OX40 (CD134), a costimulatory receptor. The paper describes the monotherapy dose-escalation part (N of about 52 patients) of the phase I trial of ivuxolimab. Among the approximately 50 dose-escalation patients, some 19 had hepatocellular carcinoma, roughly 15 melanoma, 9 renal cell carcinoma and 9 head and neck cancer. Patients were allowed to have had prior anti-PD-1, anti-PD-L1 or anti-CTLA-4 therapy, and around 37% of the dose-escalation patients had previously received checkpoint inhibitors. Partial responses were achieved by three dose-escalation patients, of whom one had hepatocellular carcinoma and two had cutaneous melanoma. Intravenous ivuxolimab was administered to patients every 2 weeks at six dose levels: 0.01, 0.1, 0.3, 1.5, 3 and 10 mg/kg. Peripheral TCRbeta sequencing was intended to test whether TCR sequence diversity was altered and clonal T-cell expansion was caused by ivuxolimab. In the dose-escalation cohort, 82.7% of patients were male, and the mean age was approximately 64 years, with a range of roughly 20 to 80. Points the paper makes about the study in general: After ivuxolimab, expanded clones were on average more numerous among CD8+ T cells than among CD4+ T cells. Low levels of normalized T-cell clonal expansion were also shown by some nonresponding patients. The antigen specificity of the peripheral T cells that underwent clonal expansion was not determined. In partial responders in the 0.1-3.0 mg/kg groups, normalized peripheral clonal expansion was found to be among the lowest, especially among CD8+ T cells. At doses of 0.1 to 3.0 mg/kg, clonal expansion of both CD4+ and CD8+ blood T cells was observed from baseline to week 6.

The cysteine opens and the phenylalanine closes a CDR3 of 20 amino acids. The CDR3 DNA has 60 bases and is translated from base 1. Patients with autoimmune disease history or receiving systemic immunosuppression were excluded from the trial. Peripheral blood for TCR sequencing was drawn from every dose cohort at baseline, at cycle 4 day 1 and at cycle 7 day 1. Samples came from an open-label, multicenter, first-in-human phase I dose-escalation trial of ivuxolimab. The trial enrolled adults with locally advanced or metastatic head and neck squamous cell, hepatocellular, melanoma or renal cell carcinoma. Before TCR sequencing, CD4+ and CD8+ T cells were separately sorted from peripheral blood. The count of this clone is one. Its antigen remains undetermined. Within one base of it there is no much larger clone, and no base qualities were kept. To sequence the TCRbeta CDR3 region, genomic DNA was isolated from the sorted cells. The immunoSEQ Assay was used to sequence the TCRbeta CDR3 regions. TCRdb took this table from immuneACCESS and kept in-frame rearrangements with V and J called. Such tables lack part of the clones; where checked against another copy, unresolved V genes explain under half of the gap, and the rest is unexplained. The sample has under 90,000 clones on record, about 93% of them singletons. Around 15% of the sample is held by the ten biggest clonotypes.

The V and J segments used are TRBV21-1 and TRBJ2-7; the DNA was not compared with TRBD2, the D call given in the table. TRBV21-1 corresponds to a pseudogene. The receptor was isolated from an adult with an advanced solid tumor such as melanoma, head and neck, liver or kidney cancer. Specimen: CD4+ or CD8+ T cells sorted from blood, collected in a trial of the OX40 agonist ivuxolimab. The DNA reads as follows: TGTGCCAGCAGCAAAGGGGGGGAAAGGCTAGCGGGAGAAAGCTCCTACGAGCAGTACTTC. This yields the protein CASSKGGERLAGESSYEQYF.